A selection of T cell receptor beta chains follows, all from one sample in a study of blood T cell repertoires in COVID-19. Sequenced by immunoSEQ multiplex PCR; TCRdb stores in-frame clones only, minus some. The repertoire holds about 93,000 clones, with roughly nine tenths as singletons. The sample consisted of peripheral blood. Source of these receptors: a man between 60 and 75 years old with COVID-19, enrolled during active disease. The CDR3 runs from the conserved cysteine through the conserved F or W. D genes are given only for firm matches. Part of the rows lack a size; the others show once, few, many or a class for expanded clones.

D gene: .; clone size: few; J gene: TRBJ2-1; V gene: TRBV21-1; CDR3 protein: CASSKQGVLQGPDYEQFF; CDR3 DNA: TGTGCCAGCAGCAAACAAGGCGTACTACAGGGACCAGATTATGAGCAGTTCTTC
D gene: TRBD1; clone size: once; J gene: TRBJ2-7; V gene: TRBV6-5; CDR3 protein: CASSYSAGTGEREQYF; CDR3 DNA: TGTGCCAGCAGTTACTCTGCCGGGACAGGGGAACGCGAGCAGTACTTC
D gene: .; clone size: .; J gene: TRBJ1-4; V gene: TRBV10-3; CDR3 protein: CAISGGTNEKLFF; CDR3 DNA: TGTGCCATCAGTGGAGGAACTAATGAAAAACTGTTTTTT
D gene: .; clone size: .; J gene: TRBJ2-1; V gene: TRBV11-2; CDR3 protein: CASSLGWSSGEQFF; CDR3 DNA: TGTGCCAGCAGCTTAGGGTGGTCTAGTGGTGAGCAGTTCTTC
D gene: .; clone size: .; J gene: TRBJ2-7; V gene: TRBV28; CDR3 protein: CASSPGPSSYEQYF; CDR3 DNA: TGTGCCAGCAGTCCAGGGCCGAGCTCCTACGAGCAGTACTTC
D gene: TRBD2; clone size: .; J gene: TRBJ2-5; V gene: TRBV19; CDR3 protein: CASGLAGETQYF; CDR3 DNA: TGTGCCAGCGGACTAGCGGGGGAGACCCAGTACTTC
D gene: TRBD1; clone size: .; J gene: TRBJ2-2; V gene: TRBV19; CDR3 protein: CASSSGTEYTGELFF; CDR3 DNA: TGTGCCAGTAGTTCGGGGACAGAATACACCGGGGAGCTGTTTTTT
D gene: .; clone size: once; J gene: TRBJ2-7; V gene: TRBV5-1; CDR3 protein: CASSSGLGNPEQYF; CDR3 DNA: TGCGCCAGCAGTTCGGGACTCGGTAACCCCGAGCAGTACTTC
D gene: TRBD2; clone size: .; J gene: TRBJ2-1; V gene: TRBV24-1; CDR3 protein: CATTSGIYNEQFF; CDR3 DNA: TGTGCCACCACTAGCGGGATTTACAATGAGCAGTTCTTC
D gene: .; clone size: .; J gene: TRBJ1-2; V gene: TRBV24-1; CDR3 protein: CATSDEGRDYGYTF; CDR3 DNA: TGTGCCACCAGTGATGAGGGGAGGGACTATGGCTACACCTTC
D gene: TRBD1; clone size: .; J gene: TRBJ1-1; V gene: TRBV19; CDR3 protein: CASSEDRGMDTEAFF; CDR3 DNA: TGTGCCAGTAGTGAAGACAGGGGAATGGACACTGAAGCTTTCTTT
D gene: .; clone size: .; J gene: TRBJ1-6; V gene: TRBV5-4; CDR3 protein: CASSSGSKDSPLHF; CDR3 DNA: TGTGCCAGCAGCTCCGGGTCAAAAGATTCACCCCTCCACTTT
D gene: .; clone size: .; J gene: TRBJ1-1; V gene: TRBV6-2/TRBV6-3; CDR3 protein: CASTPGGDTEAFF; CDR3 DNA: TGTGCCAGCACCCCGGGGGGGGACACTGAAGCTTTCTTT
D gene: .; clone size: .; J gene: TRBJ1-5; V gene: TRBV28; CDR3 protein: CASSLFQGGGQPQHF; CDR3 DNA: TGTGCCAGCAGTTTATTTCAGGGAGGGGGTCAGCCCCAGCATTTT
D gene: .; clone size: .; J gene: TRBJ2-3; V gene: TRBV4-3; CDR3 protein: CASSQDGRYTQYF; CDR3 DNA: TGCGCCAGCAGCCAAGATGGTCGGTATACGCAGTATTTT
D gene: .; clone size: .; J gene: TRBJ1-2; V gene: TRBV30; CDR3 protein: CAWSGRPGVNGYTF; CDR3 DNA: TGTGCCTGGAGTGGCCGGCCAGGGGTTAATGGCTACACCTTC
D gene: TRBD2; clone size: .; J gene: TRBJ2-7; V gene: TRBV7-2; CDR3 protein: CASSPGTSGRAVYF; CDR3 DNA: TGTGCCAGCAGCCCAGGGACTAGCGGGAGGGCCGTGTACTTC
D gene: .; clone size: .; J gene: TRBJ1-2; V gene: TRBV2; CDR3 protein: CASILEGHYGYTF; CDR3 DNA: TGTGCCAGCATTCTCGAGGGCCACTATGGCTACACCTTC
D gene: TRBD1; clone size: .; J gene: TRBJ2-7; V gene: TRBV6-5; CDR3 protein: CASSQSGGQGKEQYF; CDR3 DNA: TGTGCCAGCAGTCAATCCGGTGGACAGGGGAAAGAGCAGTACTTC
D gene: .; clone size: many; J gene: TRBJ1-3; V gene: TRBV5-4; CDR3 protein: CASSPSGSGNTIYF; CDR3 DNA: TGTGCCAGCAGTCCTTCCGGCTCTGGAAACACCATATATTTT
D gene: .; clone size: .; J gene: TRBJ2-7; V gene: TRBV12-3/TRBV12-4; CDR3 protein: CASSFQGSYEQYF; CDR3 DNA: TGTGCCAGCAGTTTTCAGGGGTCCTACGAGCAGTACTTC
D gene: .; clone size: .; J gene: TRBJ1-3; V gene: TRBV29-1; CDR3 protein: CSVEGSRDSGNTIYF; CDR3 DNA: TGCAGCGTTGAAGGTTCACGGGACTCTGGAAACACCATATATTTT
D gene: TRBD1; clone size: .; J gene: TRBJ2-7; V gene: TRBV30; CDR3 protein: CAWSLDRGEYEQYF; CDR3 DNA: TGTGCCTGGAGTTTGGACAGGGGGGAGTACGAGCAGTACTTC
D gene: .; clone size: .; J gene: TRBJ2-3; V gene: TRBV19; CDR3 protein: CASTSTDTQYF; CDR3 DNA: TGTGCCAGTACCTCTACAGATACGCAGTATTTT
D gene: TRBD1; clone size: once; J gene: TRBJ2-2; V gene: TRBV27; CDR3 protein: CASSFNRDRSQTGELFF; CDR3 DNA: TGTGCCAGCAGTTTTAATCGGGACAGGTCTCAAACCGGGGAGCTGTTTTTT
D gene: .; clone size: .; J gene: TRBJ1-1; V gene: TRBV29-1; CDR3 protein: CSVGVLGGKRVNTEAFF; CDR3 DNA: TGCAGCGTTGGGGTATTGGGAGGGAAGAGGGTGAACACTGAAGCTTTCTTT
D gene: TRBD2; clone size: .; J gene: TRBJ2-5; V gene: TRBV2; CDR3 protein: CASSLLAGVGETQYF; CDR3 DNA: TGTGCCAGCAGCCTACTAGCGGGAGTAGGCGAGACCCAGTACTTC